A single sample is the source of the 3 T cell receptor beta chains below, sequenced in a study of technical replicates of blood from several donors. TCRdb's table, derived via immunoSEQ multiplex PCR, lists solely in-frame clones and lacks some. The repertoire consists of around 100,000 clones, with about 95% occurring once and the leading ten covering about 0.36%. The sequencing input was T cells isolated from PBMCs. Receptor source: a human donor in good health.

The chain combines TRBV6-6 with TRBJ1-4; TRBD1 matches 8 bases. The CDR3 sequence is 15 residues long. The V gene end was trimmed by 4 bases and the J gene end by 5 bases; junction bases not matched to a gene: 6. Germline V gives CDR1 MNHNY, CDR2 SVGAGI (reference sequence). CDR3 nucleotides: TGTGCCAGCAGTTCCCAGACAGGGGCGAATGAAAAACTGTTTTTT. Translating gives CASSSQTGANEKLFF.

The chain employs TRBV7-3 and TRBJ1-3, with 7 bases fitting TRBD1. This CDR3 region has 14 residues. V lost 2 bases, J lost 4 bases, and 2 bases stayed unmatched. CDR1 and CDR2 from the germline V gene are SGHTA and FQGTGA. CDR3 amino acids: CASSLEQGGNTIYF. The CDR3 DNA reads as TGTGCCAGCAGCTTAGAACAGGGGGGAAACACCATATATTTT.

The CDR3 nucleotides read TGTGCCAGCAGTTACCGACAGACGGGCAACGGTCAGCCCCAGCATTTT. Its translation: CASSYRQTGNGQPQHF. The chain couples TRBV6-6 to TRBJ1-5; TRBD1 might be the D (5 bases). This CDR3 is built from 16 residues. V lost 2 bases and J lost 6, with 17 bases in between. The germline gives CDR1 MNHNY, CDR2 SVGAGI (reference sequence).